This TCR beta chain originates from a study of CD8+ T cells in alopecia areata. Findings and caveats of the study: For lesional scalp, especially alopecia totalis/universalis, clonality was higher than in normal scalp. While tofacitinib was given, many expanded lesional clones persisted in scalp and blood.

Treatment: oral pan-JAK inhibitor, 5-10 mg twice daily. Regarding this clone: The antigen remains undetermined.

This CDR3 contains 14 residues. The V end lost 2 bases, the J end lost 4 bases, and 11 bases lay between the germline ends. Germline CDR1 reads MDHEN; CDR2 reads SYDVKM. RNA extraction was followed by reverse transcription into cDNA, which acted as the sequencing template. Clones were read by immunoSEQ multiplex PCR, and TCRdb kept only the in-frame ones, dropping some. The repertoire consists of 110,000 to 150,000 clones, with nearly 55% occurring once and the leading ten covering more than 15%. This sequence joins TRBV28 and TRBJ2-5; the D is unclear. Source: CD8+ T cells sorted from blood, taken at week 4, from a patient treated with tofacitinib. This TCR derives from a human donor with alopecia areata. The CDR3 protein is CASSLVVTGETQYF. The DNA of the CDR3 is TGTGCCAGCAGTTTAGTGGTTACGGGAGAGACCCAGTACTTC.